Presented here are 32 T cell receptor beta chains from one specimen sequenced in a study of shared clonotypes between healthy human individuals. Data came from immunoSEQ multiplex PCR; TCRdb stores just in-frame clones and leaves some out. The sample has approximately 1.4 million clones, 95% to 99% seen once. The specimen sequenced was naive CD4+ T cells sorted from blood. Stated subset: CD45RA+ positively selected. All receptors derive from a man aged 25 to 40 in good health.

This chain connects TRBV9 to TRBJ2-2; either TRBD1 or TRBD2 may supply D (5 bases each). The CDR3 loop spans 17 amino acids. Germline V CDR1 and CDR2: SGDLS, YYNGEE. Trimming took 4 bases from V and 6 from J, leaving 22 bases between them. CDR3 sequence (DNA): TGTGCCAGCAGCCCACGCTCCGGGACCCTAGGAGCCGGGGAGCTGTTTTTT. This encodes CASSPRSGTLGAGELFF. The complete variable domain, with remaining parts taken from reference TRBV9 and TRBJ2-2, reads DSGVTQTPKHLITATGQRVTLRCSPRSGDLSVYWYQQSLDQGLQFLIQYYNGEERAKGNILERFSAQQFPDLHSELNLSSLELGDSALYFCASSPRSGTLGAGELFFGEGSRLTVL.

The chain links TRBV6-1 to TRBJ2-1; the match to TRBD2 covers 14 bases. CDR1 is MNHNS, CDR2 SASEGT, per germline. Losses at the gene ends were 6 bases for V and 15 bases for J; bases not matched to a gene: 10. The CDR3 length is 14 residues. The DNA of the CDR3 is TGTGCCAGCAGCTGGACCGGGACTAGCGGGAGCGGGTTCTTC. This translates into CASSWTGTSGSGFF.

V and J are TRBV6-6 and TRBJ1-1; 8 bases are a match to TRBD1. V lost 6 bases to trimming and J lost 3 bases; unmatched junction nucleotides: 3. The CDR3 runs to 13 residues. Per germline, CDR1 MNHNY and CDR2 SVGAGI (reference sequence). CDR3 coding DNA: TGTGCCAGCAGATTACAGGGGGACACTGAAGCTTTCTTT. Translation: CASRLQGDTEAFF.

The V gene is TRBV15, the J gene TRBJ2-1, with D hard to call. Between the trimmed V and J ends, which lost 3 bases and 5 bases, there was a span of 5 bases. This CDR3 is built from 12 residues. CDR1 and CDR2 from the germline V gene are LNHNV and YYDKDF (reference sequence). This CDR3 reads CATSRVNNEQFF. CDR3 nucleotides: TGTGCCACCAGCAGGGTGAACAATGAGCAGTTCTTC.

The genes are TRBV4-3 and TRBJ2-2; D gene uncertain. The CDR3 runs to 14 residues. Per the germline V gene, CDR1 is LGHNA and CDR2 is YSLEER. Deletions cut 1 base from V and 4 bases from J, with 7 bases between. The CDR3 reads CASSQGTITGELFF. CDR3 nucleotide sequence: TGCGCCAGCAGCCAAGGTACAATCACCGGGGAGCTGTTTTTT.

The rearrangement joins TRBV2 to TRBJ1-2; 8 bases are a match to TRBD1. Germline-derived CDR1 and CDR2 are SNHLY and FYNNEI. Trimming at V came to 5 bases and at J to 7 bases, leaving 9 bases not matched to a gene. The CDR3 contains 14 residues. The CDR3 loop is CASSIDRGSGGYTF. The CDR3 DNA follows: TGTGCCAGCAGTATAGACAGGGGCTCTGGTGGCTACACCTTC.

The V and J genes are TRBV9 and TRBJ1-3, with unresolved D. The germline V gene encodes CDR1 SGDLS and CDR2 YYNGEE. CDR3 length: 15 amino acids. Between the trimmed V and J ends, which lost 3 bases and 0 bases, there was a span of 10 bases. The CDR3 sequence is CASSDSGYSGNTIYF. The CDR3 nucleotides are TGTGCCAGCAGCGACTCTGGGTACTCTGGAAACACCATATATTTT.

CDR3 amino acids: CASRVGGAREKLFF. CDR3 DNA: TGTGCCAGCAGGGTCGGGGGCGCGAGGGAAAAACTGTTTTTT. The genes are TRBV28 and TRBJ1-4; weak D call: TRBD1 (6 bases). V lost 6 bases to trimming and J lost 8 bases, with 16 bases between them. Germline assignment: CDR1 MDHEN and CDR2 SYDVKM. The CDR3 consists of 14 residues.

The chain carries TRBV28 and TRBJ2-1; 7 bases map to TRBD2. V was pared by 2 bases and J by 10 bases, with 17 bases of the junction left unmatched. CDR1 is MDHEN and CDR2 is SYDVKM in the germline V gene. The CDR3 totals 17 residues. The CDR3 sequence is CASSLGIAGLLPGEQFF. CDR3 coding DNA: TGTGCCAGCAGTTTAGGGATAGCGGGCCTACTACCCGGCGAGCAGTTCTTC.

This rearrangement joins TRBV6-1 to TRBJ2-7; the match to TRBD2 covers 7 bases. Germline assignment: CDR1 MNHNS and CDR2 SASEGT. This CDR3 contains 17 residues. With V trimmed by 4 bases and J by 4 bases, 16 bases remained unmatched. The CDR3 region is CASSAPTPWEGQYEQYF. In nucleotides, the CDR3 is TGTGCCAGCAGTGCCCCGACCCCATGGGAGGGCCAGTACGAGCAGTACTTC.

This rearrangement joins TRBV5-6 to TRBJ2-7; either TRBD1 or TRBD2 may supply D (5 bases each). The germline CDR1 and CDR2 sequences are SGHDT and YYEEEE. Trimming took 4 bases from V and 3 from J, leaving 14 bases between them. The CDR3 spans 14 residues. The CDR3 here is CASSPPGRLYEQYF. CDR3 DNA sequence: TGTGCCAGCAGCCCCCCGGGACGGCTCTACGAGCAGTACTTC. Full variable domain (remainder filled in from reference TRBV5-6 and TRBJ2-7): DAGVTQSPTHLIKTRGQQVTLRCSPKSGHDTVSWYQQALGQGPQFIFQYYEEEERQRGNFPDRFSGHQFPNYSSELNVNALLLGDSALYLCASSPPGRLYEQYFGPGTRLTVT.

J is TRBJ2-3 and V is TRBV19, with 10 bases aligning to TRBD2. Germline assignment: CDR1 LNHDA and CDR2 SQIVND (reference sequence). The CDR3 sequence is 14 residues long. The V segment lost 5 bases and the J segment 2 bases; nucleotides outside the gene matches: 1. CDR3 region: CASSLAGATDTQYF. CDR3 nucleotides: TGTGCCAGTAGTCTAGCGGGGGCCACAGATACGCAGTATTTT.

The CDR3 region is CASSPSRIYTLGETQYF. CDR3 DNA sequence: TGTGCCAGTTCACCGTCCAGAATCTATACGCTAGGGGAGACCCAGTACTTC. The chain has TRBV28 and TRBJ2-5; no clear D gene. Trimming left V 9 bases short and J 5 bases short, with 28 bases between. Germline CDR1 reads MDHEN; CDR2 reads SYDVKM. There are 17 residues in the CDR3.

The genes are TRBV19 and TRBJ2-3, with D tentatively TRBD2 (6 bases). CDR1 and CDR2 (germline): LNHDA, SQIVND (reference sequence). There are 17 residues in the CDR3. V shed 2 bases and J shed 0 bases, with 15 bases lying between them. The DNA for the CDR3 is TGTGCCAGTAGTATAACTCGAAGTGGGACTAGCACAGATACGCAGTATTTT. The encoded protein is CASSITRSGTSTDTQYF.

This rearrangement joins TRBV6-1 to TRBJ2-3; D is unclear. V was trimmed by 4 bases and J by 2 bases, leaving 7 bases between them. The CDR3 is 13 amino acids. Germline CDR1 is MNHNS and CDR2 is SASEGT. CDR3: CASSGQLTDTQYF. The CDR3 DNA reads TGTGCCAGCAGTGGCCAGCTCACAGATACGCAGTATTTT.

This chain links TRBV5-4 with TRBJ2-1; 10 positions match TRBD2. The CDR3 is 14 residues long. V gave up 4 bases and J gave up 9 bases; unmatched junction bases: 7. Germline CDR1 is SGHNT and CDR2 is YYREEE (reference sequence). The CDR3 sequence is CASSAGTSVGEQFF. DNA for the CDR3: TGTGCCAGCAGCGCCGGGACTAGCGTCGGTGAGCAGTTCTTC.

This clone was recorded once. CDR3 DNA sequence: TGTGCCAGCAGCAGTAAACCCGGGACAGGGAACGAGCAGTACTTC. This sequence encodes CASSSKPGTGNEQYF. J is TRBJ2-7 and V is TRBV9; 9 nucleotides line up with TRBD1. Germline CDR1 and CDR2: SGDLS and YYNGEE. V shed 4 bases, J shed 5 bases, and the junction held 10 bases outside the gene matches. CDR3 length equals 15 residues.

The chain employs TRBV7-3 and TRBJ2-5; 9 bases align to TRBD2. CDR1 and CDR2 (germline): SGHTA, FQGTGA. This CDR3 region has 14 residues. The junction had 5 bases not matched to a gene; V was cut back by 6 bases and J by 3 bases. Here the CDR3 reads CASSPGLAEETQYF. The CDR3 DNA follows: TGTGCCAGCAGTCCGGGACTAGCTGAAGAGACCCAGTACTTC.

The rearrangement joins TRBV5-1 to TRBJ2-7; D not certain. The ends were cut back, 1 base at V and 2 bases at J, with 10 bases in the middle. Per the germline V gene, CDR1 is SGHRS and CDR2 is YFSETQ. The CDR3 runs to 14 residues. CDR3 DNA: TGCGCCAGCAGCTTGCTCCCTAGGGCCTACGAGCAGTACTTC. It encodes CASSLLPRAYEQYF.

This clone was observed once. This chain joins TRBV5-1 and TRBJ2-1; weak D call: TRBD1 (6 bases). Between the trimmed V and J ends, which lost 3 bases and 6 bases, there was a span of 7 bases. The CDR3 covers 12 residues. CDR1 and CDR2 from the germline V gene are SGHRS and YFSETQ. The CDR3 DNA follows: TGCGCCAGCAGCTGGGACATCAATGAGCAGTTCTTC. Amino acids: CASSWDINEQFF.

This chain uses TRBV9 with TRBJ2-4; 7 bases are shared with TRBD1. The J segment lost 2 bases and the V segment lost 4 bases, leaving 3 bases of the junction unmatched. The germline V gene encodes CDR1 SGDLS and CDR2 YYNGEE. This CDR3 comprises 14 residues. The CDR3 DNA sequence: TGTGCCAGCAGCTTGGGACAGACCAAAAACATTCAGTACTTC. This encodes CASSLGQTKNIQYF.

The chain joins TRBV9 to TRBJ1-1; D ambiguous. Germline CDR1 reads SGDLS; CDR2 reads YYNGEE. V was pared by 0 bases and J by 4 bases, with 10 bases between. The CDR3 runs 14 residues. CDR3 protein: CASSVVLGTTEAFF. The CDR3 DNA follows: TGTGCCAGCAGCGTAGTGCTGGGCACCACTGAAGCTTTCTTT.

This rearrangement joins TRBV7-9 to TRBJ2-3, with unresolved D. Germline lookup yields CDR1 SEHNR and CDR2 FQNEAQ (reference sequence). CDR3 length: 14 amino acids. V was shortened by 2 bases and J by 2 bases, with 8 bases between the two germline ends. This chain's CDR3 is CASSLMAATDTQYF. The CDR3 bases are TGTGCCAGCAGCTTAATGGCCGCCACAGATACGCAGTATTTT.

This sequence joins TRBV5-4 and TRBJ2-7, with D perhaps TRBD2 (6 bases). In germline, CDR1 is SGHNT, CDR2 YYREEE (reference sequence). The CDR3 runs to 14 residues. The V gene lost 0 bases and the J gene lost 3 bases, with 10 bases spanning the gap. DNA of the CDR3: TGTGCCAGCAGCTTGGCCGATAGCGGCTACGAGCAGTACTTC. Protein: CASSLADSGYEQYF.

The CDR3 here is CASSLDRLAGPLRSYNEQFF. For the CDR3, the DNA is TGTGCCAGCAGCTTAGATCGACTAGCGGGACCTCTTCGCTCCTACAATGAGCAGTTCTTC. The V gene is TRBV5-4, the J gene TRBJ2-1; 11 bases line up with TRBD2. The J segment lost 0 bases and the V segment lost 2 bases, leaving 13 bases of the junction unmatched. This CDR3 is built from 20 residues. The germline V gene encodes CDR1 SGHNT and CDR2 YYREEE (reference sequence).

In its sample, this clone was seen a few times. The chain links TRBV25-1 to TRBJ1-2; 8 bases match TRBD1. J was trimmed by 5 bases and V by 4 bases; bases with no gene match: 0. CDR3 length equals 12 residues. Germline lookup yields CDR1 MGHDK and CDR2 SYGVNS. The CDR3 nucleotides read TGTGCCAGCAGTGGGACAGGGTATGGCTACACCTTC. It encodes CASSGTGYGYTF.

The chain recombines TRBV18 with TRBJ2-1, with D tentatively TRBD2 (6 bases). Germline V CDR1 and CDR2: KGHSH, LQKENI. V was pared by 3 bases and J by 0 bases, with 9 bases between. The CDR3 spans 15 residues. The CDR3 nucleotides are TGTGCCAGCTCACCTCGGCGGGACTCCTACAATGAGCAGTTCTTC. This sequence encodes CASSPRRDSYNEQFF.

The chain uses TRBV23-1 and TRBJ1-5, with unresolved D. TRBV23-1 belongs to the ORF category, with a function that is uncertain. The length of the CDR3 is 15 residues. Trimming took 3 bases from V and 5 from J, leaving 14 bases between them. The CDR3: CASSHLGVLYQPQHF. Here the CDR3 DNA reads TGCGCCAGCAGTCATTTGGGTGTCCTGTATCAGCCCCAGCATTTT.

This chain joins TRBV7-9 and TRBJ2-2, with D perhaps assigned TRBD1 or TRBD2 (5 bases each). Germline V lookup: CDR1 SEHNR, CDR2 FQNEAQ (reference sequence). V was pared by 0 bases and J by 4 bases, with 9 bases between. This CDR3 is 15 amino acids long. The DNA of the CDR3 is TGTGCCAGCAGCTTAGCCTTGGGGACCACCGGGGAGCTGTTTTTT. It translates to CASSLALGTTGELFF.

The chain joins TRBV5-4 to TRBJ1-1; D unresolved. The CDR3 extends over 16 amino acids. Deletions cut 4 bases from V and 1 base from J, with 17 bases between. CDR1 and CDR2 from the germline V gene are SGHNT and YYREEE (reference sequence). The CDR3: CASSPRTRTQNTEAFF. CDR3 DNA sequence: TGTGCCAGCAGCCCACGGACCCGGACCCAGAACACTGAAGCTTTCTTT.

In its sample, this clone was seen once. The rearrangement links TRBV11-2 to TRBJ2-5, with D tentatively TRBD2 (7 bases). The CDR3 is 16 residues long. Per germline, CDR1 SGHAT and CDR2 FQNNGV. V lost 3 bases and J lost 3, with 17 bases in between. CDR3 residues: CASSLGGAAREETQYF. CDR3 nucleotide sequence: TGTGCCAGCAGCTTGGGGGGGGCCGCCAGGGAAGAGACCCAGTACTTC.

This chain links TRBV30 with TRBJ2-1; TRBD1 agrees at 7 bases. Trimming at V came to 7 bases and at J to 0 bases, leaving 18 bases not matched to a gene. The CDR3 is 18 residues long. Per the germline V gene, CDR1 is GTSNPN and CDR2 is SVGIG (reference sequence). CDR3 DNA sequence: TGTGCCTTACTGGGGACAGAGAGTTCCTCTGGCTCCTACAATGAGCAGTTCTTC. Amino acids: CALLGTESSSGSYNEQFF.